This T cell receptor beta chain was recorded in a study of a mutant IDH1 vaccine in newly diagnosed glioma. Germline loops: CDR1 MNHEY, CDR2 SMNVEV (reference sequence). V dropped 8 bases and J dropped 3 bases, with 11 bases sitting between them. The CDR3 loop spans 12 amino acids. The time point is: week 5, during vaccination. The vaccine gave 300 ug of a 20-mer mutant IDH1 peptide subcutaneously per dose. About this clone: What it binds is not known.

The repertoire was sequenced with immunoSEQ multiplex PCR; TCRdb's copy has only in-frame clones and lacks some. The sample consists of almost 30,000 clones, 87% of them appearing once. This TCR derives from a woman aged 40 to 50 with glioma. Some clones in this sample may be carry-over from other donors' samples. The chain couples TRBV27 to TRBJ2-7, with a possible D match to TRBD1 (6 bases). The material sequenced was peripheral blood mononuclear cells (PBMCs), taken from a glioma patient whose treatment included an IDH1 peptide vaccine. CDR3 in amino acids: CASGQPFYEQYF. For the CDR3, the DNA is TGTGCCAGCGGACAGCCTTTCTACGAGCAGTACTTC.